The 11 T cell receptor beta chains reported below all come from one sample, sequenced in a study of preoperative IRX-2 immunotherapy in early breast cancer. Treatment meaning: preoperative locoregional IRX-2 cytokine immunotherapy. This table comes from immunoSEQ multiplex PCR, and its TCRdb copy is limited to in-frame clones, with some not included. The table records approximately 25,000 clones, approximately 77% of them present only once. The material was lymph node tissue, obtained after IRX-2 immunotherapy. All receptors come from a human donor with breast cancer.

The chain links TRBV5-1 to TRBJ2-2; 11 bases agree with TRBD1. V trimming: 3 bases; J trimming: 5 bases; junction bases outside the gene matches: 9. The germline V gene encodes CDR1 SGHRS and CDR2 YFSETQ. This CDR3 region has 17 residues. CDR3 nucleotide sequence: TGCGCCAGCAGCTCGGACAGGGGGCGCGAATTAACCGGGGAGCTGTTTTTT. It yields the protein CASSSDRGRELTGELFF.

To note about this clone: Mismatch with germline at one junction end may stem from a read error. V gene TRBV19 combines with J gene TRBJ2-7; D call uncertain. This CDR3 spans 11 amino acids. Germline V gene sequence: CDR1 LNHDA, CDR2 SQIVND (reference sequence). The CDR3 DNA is TGCCAGTCGGTCCCCAACTACGAGCAGTACTTC. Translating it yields CQSVPNYEQYF.

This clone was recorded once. In nucleotides, the CDR3 is TGTGCCAGCAGCCCAGGGAGGGGCACGAACACCGGGGAGCTGTTTTTT. Protein sequence: CASSPGRGTNTGELFF. The chain employs TRBV11-3 and TRBJ2-2; 7 bases agree with TRBD2. V lost 5 bases and J lost 0; bases outside the gene matches: 6. CDR1 is SGHNT, CDR2 YENEEA, per germline. The CDR3 runs to 16 residues.

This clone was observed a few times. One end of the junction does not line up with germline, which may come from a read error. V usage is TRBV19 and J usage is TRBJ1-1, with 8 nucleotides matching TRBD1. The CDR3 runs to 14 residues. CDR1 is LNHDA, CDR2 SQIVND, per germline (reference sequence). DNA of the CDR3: TGTGCCAGCAGTAACAGGGGGAGGAACACTGAAGCTTTCTTT. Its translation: CASSNRGRNTEAFF.

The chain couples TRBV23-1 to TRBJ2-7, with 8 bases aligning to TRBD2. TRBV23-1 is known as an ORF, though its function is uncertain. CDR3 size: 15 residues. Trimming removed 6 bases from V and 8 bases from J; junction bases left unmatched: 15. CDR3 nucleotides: TGCGCCAGCAGCCAAGAAGAAGCGGGAGATACGAAGCAGTACTTC. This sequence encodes CASSQEEAGDTKQYF.

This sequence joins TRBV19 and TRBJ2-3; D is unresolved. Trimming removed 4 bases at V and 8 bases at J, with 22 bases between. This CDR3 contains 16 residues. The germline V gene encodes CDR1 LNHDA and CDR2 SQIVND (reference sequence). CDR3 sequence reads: CASSTRLGNPQSTQYF. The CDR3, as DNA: TGTGCCAGTAGTACCCGGCTGGGGAATCCACAGAGTACGCAGTATTTT.

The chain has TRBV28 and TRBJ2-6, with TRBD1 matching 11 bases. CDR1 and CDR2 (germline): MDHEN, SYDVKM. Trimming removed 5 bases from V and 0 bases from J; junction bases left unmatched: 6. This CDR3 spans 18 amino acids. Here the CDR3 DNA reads TGTGCCAGCAGTCACGGACAGGGGGCTCTCTCTGGGGCCAACGTCCTGACTTTC. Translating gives CASSHGQGALSGANVLTF.

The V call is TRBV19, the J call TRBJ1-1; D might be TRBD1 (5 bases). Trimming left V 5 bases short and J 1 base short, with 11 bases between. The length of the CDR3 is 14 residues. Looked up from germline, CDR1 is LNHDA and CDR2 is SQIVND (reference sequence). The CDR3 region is CASSSDTSNTEAFF. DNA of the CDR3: TGTGCCAGTAGTTCGGACACCTCGAACACTGAAGCTTTCTTT.

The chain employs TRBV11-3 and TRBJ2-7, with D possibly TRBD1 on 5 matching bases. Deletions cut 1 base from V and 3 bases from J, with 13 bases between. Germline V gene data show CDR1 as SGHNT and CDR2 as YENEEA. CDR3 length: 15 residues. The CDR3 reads CASSLGQTANYEQYF. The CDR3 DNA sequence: TGTGCCAGCAGCTTAGGACAGACGGCTAACTACGAGCAGTACTTC.

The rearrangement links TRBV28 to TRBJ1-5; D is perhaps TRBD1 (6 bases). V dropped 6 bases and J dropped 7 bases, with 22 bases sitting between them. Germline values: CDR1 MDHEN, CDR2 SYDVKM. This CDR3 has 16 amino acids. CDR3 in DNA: TGTGCCAGCAGACCTATCGGGGGAGGGAGGGGGCAGCCCCAGCATTTT. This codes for CASRPIGGGRGQPQHF.

In DNA, the CDR3 is TGTGCCAGTAGTATACTCCCATCGGGGGTCTACAATGAGCAGTTCTTC. Amino acid sequence: CASSILPSGVYNEQFF. The chain combines TRBV19 with TRBJ2-1; D possibly corresponds to TRBD2 (6 bases). V lost 2 bases to trimming and J lost 3 bases, with 14 bases between them. CDR3 length equals 16 residues. Germline lookup yields CDR1 LNHDA and CDR2 SQIVND (reference sequence).